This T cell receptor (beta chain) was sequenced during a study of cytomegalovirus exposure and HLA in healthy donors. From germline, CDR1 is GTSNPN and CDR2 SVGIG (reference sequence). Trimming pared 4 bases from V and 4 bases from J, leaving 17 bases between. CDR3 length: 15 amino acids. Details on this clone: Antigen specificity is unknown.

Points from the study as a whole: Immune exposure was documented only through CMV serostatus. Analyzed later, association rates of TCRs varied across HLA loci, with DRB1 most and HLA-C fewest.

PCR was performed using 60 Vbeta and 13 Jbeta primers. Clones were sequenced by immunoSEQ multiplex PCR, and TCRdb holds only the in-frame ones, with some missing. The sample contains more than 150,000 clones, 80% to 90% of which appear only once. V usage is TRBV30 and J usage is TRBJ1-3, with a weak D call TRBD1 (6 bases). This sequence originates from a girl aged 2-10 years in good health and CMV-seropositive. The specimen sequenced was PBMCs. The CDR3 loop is CAWNTGMVSGNTIYF. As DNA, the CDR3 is TGTGCCTGGAACACAGGGATGGTGTCAGGAAACACCATATATTTT.